The clone carrying this T cell receptor beta chain was detected only a few times. The target antigen is unknown. This sample was taken from a study of T cells in Graves' hyperthyroidism and ophthalmopathy. Study-wide background: Peripheral blood was secured at the point of initial diagnosis, before any treatment.

Graves' hyperthyroidism qualified as stable when ophthalmopathy did not progress within 18 months. The PBMCs were sourced from fresh peripheral blood (about 9.7 ml). General study findings and limits: Stable hyperthyroidism and ophthalmopathy were separated using 13 V-J signatures.

CDR3 size: 13 residues. Germline lookup yields CDR1 GTSNPN and CDR2 SVGIG (reference sequence). Deletions cut 5 bases from V and 0 bases from J, with 8 bases between. Amplified TCR beta CDR3 regions derived from RNA transcripts. Carried out on the TCR CDR3, a first-round RT-PCR used the HTBI primer set. TCRdb ran MiXCR on the multiplex PCR reads and lists one entry per CDR3 protein. There are approximately 360,000 distinct CDR3 sequences in the sample; around 25% occur only once, and about 70% lies in the top ten. The sequencing sample was made of blood. This sequence was found in a middle-aged man with Graves' hyperthyroidism. The chain couples TRBV30 to TRBJ1-3, with D unclear. In DNA form, the CDR3 reads TGTGCCTGGGCACCGAGCTCTGGAAACACCATATATTTT. It encodes CAWAPSSGNTIYF. The full variable domain, with the rest looked up from reference TRBV30 and TRBJ1-3, is SQTIHQWPATLVQPVGSPLSLECTVEGTSNPNLYWYRQAAGRGLQLLFYSVGIGQISSEVPQNLSASRPQDRQFILSSKKLLLSDSGFYLCAWAPSSGNTIYFGEGSWLTVV.